This is a list of T cell receptor beta chains from one sample in a study of CD8+ T cells in alopecia areata. Clones were read by immunoSEQ multiplex PCR, and TCRdb kept only the in-frame ones, dropping some. The sample lists 150,000 to 250,000 clones, about three fifths occurring once. Sequenced material: CD4+ T cells sorted from blood, taken at week 24, from a patient treated with tofacitinib. These receptors were collected from a human donor with alopecia areata. CDR3s include the opening cysteine and the closing phenylalanine or tryptophan. D genes are given only for firm matches. Only part of the rows carry a size: once, few, many, or a class if the clone is expanded.

J: TRBJ2-1; V: TRBV7-2; D: -; size: few; DNA: TGTGCCAGCAGCTTAGGATGGGGCAATGAGCAGTTCTTC; CDR3: CASSLGWGNEQFF
J: TRBJ2-1; V: TRBV7-9; D: TRBD1; size: -; DNA: TGTGCCAGCAGCTTAGCGCCGGGACAGGGGGCTTTTGAGCAGTTCTTC; CDR3: CASSLAPGQGAFEQFF
J: TRBJ2-1; V: TRBV6-1; D: TRBD2; size: -; DNA: TGTGCCAGCCAGAGGCGGGGGGGTTACAATGAGCAGTTCTTC; CDR3: CASQRRGGYNEQFF
J: TRBJ1-2; V: TRBV30; D: -; size: once; DNA: TGTGCCTGGAGGGGAGGAAACTATGGCTACACCTTC; CDR3: CAWRGGNYGYTF
J: TRBJ1-5; V: TRBV28; D: TRBD1; size: -; DNA: TGTGCCAGCAGTCTCGACAGGGGTTCCAATCAGCCCCAGCATTTT; CDR3: CASSLDRGSNQPQHF
J: TRBJ2-3; V: TRBV7-9; D: -; size: -; DNA: TGTGCCAGCAGCTTAGGAGCATCAGATACGCAGTATTTT; CDR3: CASSLGASDTQYF
J: TRBJ2-7; V: TRBV29-1; D: TRBD2; size: -; DNA: TGCAGCGTCACGGGACTAGCGGGACTCGCTCGCTACGAGCAGTACTTC; CDR3: CSVTGLAGLARYEQYF
J: TRBJ2-1; V: TRBV7-2; D: -; size: few; DNA: TGTGCCAGCAGCTTTGCCGGAGGCTCCTACAATGAGCAGTTCTTC; CDR3: CASSFAGGSYNEQFF
J: TRBJ2-2; V: TRBV29-1; D: TRBD1; size: -; DNA: TGCAGCCTCGGACAGGGAGCCGGGGAGCTGTTTTTT; CDR3: CSLGQGAGELFF
J: TRBJ1-3; V: TRBV5-6; D: -; size: -; DNA: TGTGCCAGCAGCTGGGGGGTAGCCGACGTTGCTGGAAACACCATATATTTT; CDR3: CASSWGVADVAGNTIYF
J: TRBJ2-3; V: TRBV10-3; D: TRBD1; size: -; DNA: TGTGCCATCAGTCCCCAGGGGGCGACGCAGTATTTT; CDR3: CAISPQGATQYF
J: TRBJ1-2; V: TRBV30; D: -; size: few; DNA: TGTGCCTGGAAAGCGGGGCGCAGCTATGGCTACACCTTC; CDR3: CAWKAGRSYGYTF
J: TRBJ1-1; V: TRBV5-6; D: -; size: once; DNA: TGTGCCAGCAGCTTCCTCGGAGAGAACACTGAAGCTTTCTTT; CDR3: CASSFLGENTEAFF
J: TRBJ2-3; V: TRBV19; D: -; size: -; DNA: TGTGCCAGTAGTGGAGGCGAAAGCACAGATACGCAGTATTTT; CDR3: CASSGGESTDTQYF
J: TRBJ1-4; V: TRBV7-7; D: -; size: once; DNA: TGTGCCAGCAGCTTGCAGGAGAGGGAAAAACTGTTTTTT; CDR3: CASSLQEREKLFF
J: TRBJ2-7; V: TRBV5-1; D: -; size: few; DNA: TGCGCCAGCAGCCACCGGGACGGGACCTACGAGCAGTACTTC; CDR3: CASSHRDGTYEQYF
J: TRBJ1-3; V: TRBV29-1; D: -; size: -; DNA: TGCAGCACGGGCAGGGCTGGAAACACCATATATTTT; CDR3: CSTGRAGNTIYF
J: TRBJ2-6; V: TRBV5-4; D: -; size: few; DNA: TGTGCCAGCAGCTTGGGAGGGGTCGGGGCCAACGTCCTGACTTTC; CDR3: CASSLGGVGANVLTF
J: TRBJ2-3; V: TRBV4-3; D: -; size: -; DNA: TGCGCCAGCAGCCAAGGGATGGATACGCAGTATTTT; CDR3: CASSQGMDTQYF
J: TRBJ1-5; V: TRBV30; D: TRBD1; size: -; DNA: TGTGCCTGGAGGGAGGGACAGGGAAATCAGCCCCAGCATTTT; CDR3: CAWREGQGNQPQHF
J: TRBJ2-5; V: TRBV5-4; D: -; size: -; DNA: TGTGCCAGCAGCGGAAACCTCCCCCCGGAGACCCAGTACTTC; CDR3: CASSGNLPPETQYF
J: TRBJ2-5; V: TRBV5-1; D: -; size: -; DNA: TGCGCCAGCAGCTTGACGTATCCAGAAACGGGAGAGACCCAGTACTTC; CDR3: CASSLTYPETGETQYF
J: TRBJ1-5; V: TRBV28; D: -; size: -; DNA: TGTGCCAGCAGGCCTAATAATCAGCCCCAGCATTTT; CDR3: CASRPNNQPQHF
J: TRBJ2-6; V: TRBV19; D: TRBD2; size: -; DNA: TGTGCCAGTAGTCAGCGGGGGGCAGGGGCCAACGTCCTGACTTTC; CDR3: CASSQRGAGANVLTF
J: TRBJ2-7; V: TRBV5-1; D: -; size: -; DNA: TGCGCCAGCAGCTTCTACAGGACAGATTACGAGCAGTACTTC; CDR3: CASSFYRTDYEQYF
J: TRBJ2-1; V: TRBV4-3; D: -; size: -; DNA: TGCGCCAGCAGCCCGGACTTGCTTGAGGGTGAGCAGTTCTTC; CDR3: CASSPDLLEGEQFF
J: TRBJ2-5; V: TRBV7-9; D: TRBD2; size: -; DNA: TGTGCCAGCAGCTTCTTAGCGGGAGGACTCCACCAAGAGACCCAGTACTTC; CDR3: CASSFLAGGLHQETQYF
J: TRBJ1-2; V: TRBV6-5; D: -; size: -; DNA: TGTGCCAGCAGACAAAACAGGGACCTCTATGGCTACACCTTC; CDR3: CASRQNRDLYGYTF
J: TRBJ1-5; V: TRBV10-3; D: -; size: few; DNA: TGTGCCATCAGTGACCGGGAGCATCAGCCCCAGCATTTT; CDR3: CAISDREHQPQHF
J: TRBJ2-4; V: TRBV7-2; D: TRBD2; size: -; DNA: TGTGCCAGCAGCCCAGGCGGTCTAGCGGGAGATGAAAACATTCAGTACTTC; CDR3: CASSPGGLAGDENIQYF
J: TRBJ2-2; V: TRBV7-3; D: TRBD1; size: -; DNA: TGTGCCAGCAGCTTAACGGGGACAGGGGCGTCCACCGGGGAGCTGTTTTTT; CDR3: CASSLTGTGASTGELFF
J: TRBJ2-1; V: TRBV7-3; D: -; size: -; DNA: TGTGCCAGCAGCTCGACAGGCTACAATGAGCAGTTCTTC; CDR3: CASSSTGYNEQFF
J: TRBJ2-5; V: TRBV7-9; D: -; size: -; DNA: TGTGCCAGCAGCTCTTATAGCGGAGAGACCCAGTACTTC; CDR3: CASSSYSGETQYF